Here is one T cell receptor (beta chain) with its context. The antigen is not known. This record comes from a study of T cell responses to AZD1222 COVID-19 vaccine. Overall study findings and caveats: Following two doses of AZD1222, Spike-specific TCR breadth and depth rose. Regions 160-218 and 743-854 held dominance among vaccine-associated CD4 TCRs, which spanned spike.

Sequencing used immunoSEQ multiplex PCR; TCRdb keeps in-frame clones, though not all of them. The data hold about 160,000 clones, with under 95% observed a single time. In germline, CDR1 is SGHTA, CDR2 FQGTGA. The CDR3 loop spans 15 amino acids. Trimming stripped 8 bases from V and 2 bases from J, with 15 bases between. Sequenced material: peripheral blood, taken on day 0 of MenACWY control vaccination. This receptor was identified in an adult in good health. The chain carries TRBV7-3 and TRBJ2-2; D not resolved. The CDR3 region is CASPCNRPNTGELFF. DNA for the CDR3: TGTGCCAGCCCCTGTAACAGACCAAACACCGGGGAGCTGTTTTTT.